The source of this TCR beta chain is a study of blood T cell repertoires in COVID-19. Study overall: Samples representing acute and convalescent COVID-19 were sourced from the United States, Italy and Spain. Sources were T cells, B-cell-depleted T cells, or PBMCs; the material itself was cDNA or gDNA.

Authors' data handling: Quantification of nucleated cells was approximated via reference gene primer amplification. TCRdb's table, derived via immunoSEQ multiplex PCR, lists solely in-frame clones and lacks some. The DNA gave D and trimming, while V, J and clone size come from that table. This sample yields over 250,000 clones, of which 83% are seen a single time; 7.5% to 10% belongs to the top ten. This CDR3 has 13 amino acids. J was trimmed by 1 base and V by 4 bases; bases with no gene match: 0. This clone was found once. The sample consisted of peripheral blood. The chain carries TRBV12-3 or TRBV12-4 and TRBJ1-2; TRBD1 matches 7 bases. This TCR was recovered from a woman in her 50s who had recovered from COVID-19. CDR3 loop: CASSWDSNYGYTF. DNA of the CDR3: TGTGCCAGCAGTTGGGACAGTAACTATGGCTACACCTTC.